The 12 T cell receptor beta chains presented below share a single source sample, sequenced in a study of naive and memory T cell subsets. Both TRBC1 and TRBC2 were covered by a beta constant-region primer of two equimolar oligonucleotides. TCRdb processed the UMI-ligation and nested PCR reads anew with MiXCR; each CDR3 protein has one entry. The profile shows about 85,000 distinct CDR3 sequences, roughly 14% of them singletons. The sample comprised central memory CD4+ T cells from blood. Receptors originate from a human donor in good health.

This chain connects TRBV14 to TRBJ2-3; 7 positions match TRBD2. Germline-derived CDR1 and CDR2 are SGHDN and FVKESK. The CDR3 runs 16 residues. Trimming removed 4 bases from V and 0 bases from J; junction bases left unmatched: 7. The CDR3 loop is CASSPGLGPSTDTQYF. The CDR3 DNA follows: TGTGCCAGCAGCCCAGGACTAGGCCCTAGCACAGATACGCAGTATTTT.

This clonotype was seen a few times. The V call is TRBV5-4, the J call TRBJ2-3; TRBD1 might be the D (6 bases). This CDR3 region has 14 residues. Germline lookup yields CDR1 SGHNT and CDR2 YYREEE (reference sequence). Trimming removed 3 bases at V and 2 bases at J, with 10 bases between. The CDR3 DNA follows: TGTGCCAGCAGCTACAAGGGGGACACAGATACGCAGTATTTT. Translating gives CASSYKGDTDTQYF. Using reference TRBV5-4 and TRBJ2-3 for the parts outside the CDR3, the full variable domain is ETGVTQSPTHLIKTRGQQVTLRCSSQSGHNTVSWYQQALGQGPQFIFQYYREEENGRGNFPPRFSGLQFPNYSSELNVNALELDDSALYLCASSYKGDTDTQYFGPGTRLTVL.

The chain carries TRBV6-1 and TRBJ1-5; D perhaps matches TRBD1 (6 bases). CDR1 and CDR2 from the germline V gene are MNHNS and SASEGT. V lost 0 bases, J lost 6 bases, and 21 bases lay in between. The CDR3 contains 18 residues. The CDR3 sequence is CASSEAPYGLRGGQPQHF. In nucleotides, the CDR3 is TGTGCCAGCAGTGAAGCTCCGTACGGCCTCAGGGGCGGTCAGCCCCAGCATTTT.

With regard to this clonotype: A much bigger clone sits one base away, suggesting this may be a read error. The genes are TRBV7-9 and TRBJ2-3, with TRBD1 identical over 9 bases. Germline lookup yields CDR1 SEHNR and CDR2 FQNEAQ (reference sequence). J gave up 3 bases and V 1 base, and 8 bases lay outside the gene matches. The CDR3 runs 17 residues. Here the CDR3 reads CASSLGQGGRRTDTQYF. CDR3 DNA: TGTGCCAGCAGCTTAGGACAGGGGGGAAGGAGAACAGATACGCAGTATTTT.

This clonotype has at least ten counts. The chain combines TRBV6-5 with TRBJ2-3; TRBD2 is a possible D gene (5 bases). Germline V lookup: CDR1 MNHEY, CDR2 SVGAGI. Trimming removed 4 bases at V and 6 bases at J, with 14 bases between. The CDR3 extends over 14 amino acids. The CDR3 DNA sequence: TGTGCCAGCAGTTCCGGGGTCAAACGGGATACGCAGTATTTT. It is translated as CASSSGVKRDTQYF.

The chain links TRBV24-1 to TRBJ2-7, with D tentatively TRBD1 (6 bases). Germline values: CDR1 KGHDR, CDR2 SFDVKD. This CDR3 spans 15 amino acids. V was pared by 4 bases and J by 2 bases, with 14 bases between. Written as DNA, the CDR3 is TGTGCCACCAGTGAACCCGGGACATTTCCCTACGAGCAGTACTTC. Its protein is CATSEPGTFPYEQYF.

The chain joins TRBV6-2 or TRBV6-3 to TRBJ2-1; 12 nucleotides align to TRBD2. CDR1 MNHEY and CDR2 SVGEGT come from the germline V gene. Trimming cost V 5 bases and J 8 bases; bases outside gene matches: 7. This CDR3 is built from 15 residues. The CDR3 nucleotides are TGTGCCAGCAGTATTCTAGCGGGAGGGATCGATGAGCAGTTCTTC. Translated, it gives CASSILAGGIDEQFF.

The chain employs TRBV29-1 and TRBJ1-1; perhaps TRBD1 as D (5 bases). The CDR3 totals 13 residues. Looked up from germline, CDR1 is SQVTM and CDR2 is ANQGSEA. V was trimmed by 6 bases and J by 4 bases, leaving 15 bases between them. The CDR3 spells CSVDQGEGTEAFF. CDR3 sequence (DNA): TGCAGCGTGGACCAGGGTGAGGGCACTGAAGCTTTCTTT.

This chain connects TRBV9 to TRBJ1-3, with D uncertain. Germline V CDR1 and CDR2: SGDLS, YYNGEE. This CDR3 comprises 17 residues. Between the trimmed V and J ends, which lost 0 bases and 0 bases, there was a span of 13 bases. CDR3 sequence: CASSVGGSGSSGNTIYF. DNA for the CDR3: TGTGCCAGCAGCGTAGGGGGTAGTGGCAGCTCTGGAAACACCATATATTTT.

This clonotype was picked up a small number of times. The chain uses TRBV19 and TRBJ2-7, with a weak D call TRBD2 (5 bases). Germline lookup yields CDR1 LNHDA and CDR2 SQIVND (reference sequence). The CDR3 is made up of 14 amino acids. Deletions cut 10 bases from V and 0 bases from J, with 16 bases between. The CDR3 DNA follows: TGTGCCACCTCACCGAGGGCTGGCTCCTACGAGCAGTACTTC. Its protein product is CATSPRAGSYEQYF.

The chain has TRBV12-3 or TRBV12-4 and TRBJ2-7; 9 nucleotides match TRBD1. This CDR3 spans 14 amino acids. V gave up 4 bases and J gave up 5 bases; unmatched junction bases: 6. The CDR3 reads CASSSGTGLNEQYF. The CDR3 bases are TGTGCCAGCAGTTCCGGGACAGGGCTAAACGAGCAGTACTTC.

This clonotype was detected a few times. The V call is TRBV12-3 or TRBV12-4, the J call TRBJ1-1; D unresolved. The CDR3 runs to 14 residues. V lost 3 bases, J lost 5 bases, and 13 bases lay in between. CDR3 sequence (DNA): TGTGCCAGCAGTTTGGGGAACACGAGGACTGAAGCTTTCTTT. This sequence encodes CASSLGNTRTEAFF.